This entry lists 25 T cell receptor beta chains sequenced from one sample in a study of post-analysis software for immune sequencing data. Study observations and caveats: Comparison of patients with controls showed about 5 TRBV segments more frequent in patients, TRBV5-6, TRBV5-1 and TRBV20-1 among them.

No antigen has been identified for these receptors. Included in the TCR beta cDNA libraries were unique molecular identifiers. TCRdb fed the PCR reads into MiXCR, producing one record per CDR3 protein. The table has hundreds of thousands of distinct CDR3 sequences, 55% to 60% seen once. Sequences were obtained from blood. These receptors all come from a girl under 10 years old with multiple sclerosis.

This clonotype was detected only a few times. The gene calls are TRBV29-1 and TRBJ2-5; TRBD1 matches at 10 bases. V shed 3 bases and J 1 base; nucleotides not matched to a gene: 5. CDR3 length equals 15 residues. Germline CDR1 and CDR2: SQVTM and ANQGSEA. CDR3 bases: TGCAGCGTTGACCAAGGGACAGGGGTCCAAGAGACCCAGTACTTC. The encoded protein is CSVDQGTGVQETQYF.

V usage is TRBV20-1 and J usage is TRBJ1-2; no firm D call. This CDR3 contains 13 residues. V shed 6 bases and J shed 3 bases, with 14 bases lying between them. CDR1 DFQATT and CDR2 SNEGSKA come from the germline V gene (reference sequence). CDR3 in amino acids: CSAQTRGDYGYTF. CDR3 bases: TGCAGTGCCCAAACGCGCGGAGACTATGGCTACACCTTC.

This clonotype was recorded a few times. This rearrangement joins TRBV29-1 to TRBJ2-3; TRBD2 aligns across 11 bases. Germline V lookup: CDR1 SQVTM, CDR2 ANQGSEA. V lost 4 bases to trimming and J lost 5 bases; unmatched junction nucleotides: 5. The CDR3 loop spans 14 amino acids. CDR3 region: CSVAGTSGVDTQYF. As DNA, the CDR3 is TGCAGCGTTGCCGGGACTAGCGGAGTAGATACGCAGTATTTT.

This chain connects TRBV5-1 to TRBJ2-3, with D perhaps matching TRBD1 (6 bases). This CDR3 region has 15 residues. Per germline, CDR1 SGHRS and CDR2 YFSETQ. V gave up 0 bases and J gave up 2 bases, with 10 bases separating them. For the CDR3, the DNA is TGCGCCAGCAGCTTGGGACAGGAAGACACAGATACGCAGTATTTT. As protein: CASSLGQEDTDTQYF.

The chain couples TRBV20-1 to TRBJ2-4; D uncertain. The CDR3 has 13 residues. V was shortened by 3 bases and J by 6 bases, with 12 bases between the two germline ends. Looked up from germline, CDR1 is DFQATT and CDR2 is SNEGSKA (reference sequence). CDR3 sequence (DNA): TGCAGTGCTAGGAGCTGGGAATCAAACATTCAGTACTTC. Amino acids: CSARSWESNIQYF.

This clonotype has only one observation. CDR3 bases: TGTGCCAGCAGCTTAGGGTTGGCGGGGCTAACCTACAATGAGCAGTTCTTC. Translating it yields CASSLGLAGLTYNEQFF. The chain couples TRBV7-9 to TRBJ2-1; possibly TRBD2 for D (6 bases). The CDR3 has 17 amino acids. CDR1 and CDR2 from the germline V gene are SEHNR and FQNEAQ (reference sequence). With 1 base removed from V and 2 bases from J, the gap between germline ends came to 15 bases.

The chain is built from TRBV12-3 or TRBV12-4 and TRBJ1-2, with TRBD1 matching 8 bases. J lost 10 bases, V lost 6 bases, and 10 bases had no gene match. The CDR3 runs 13 residues. The CDR3 nucleotides read TGTGCCAGCAGCTCGGACAGGGAATCCTCCTACACCTTC. Translated, it gives CASSSDRESSYTF.

This clonotype was detected a few times. This sequence joins TRBV5-1 and TRBJ2-5; weak D call: TRBD1 (5 bases). The germline CDR1 and CDR2 sequences are SGHRS and YFSETQ. CDR3 length: 13 amino acids. V lost 0 bases and J lost 5, with 8 bases in between. In nucleotides, the CDR3 is TGCGCCAGCAGCTTGGGGGGCTCCGAGACCCAGTACTTC. This translates into CASSLGGSETQYF.

The chain employs TRBV25-1 and TRBJ2-6, with 10 positions matching TRBD1. Trimming took 3 bases from V and 4 from J; bases not matched to a gene: 6. The germline V gene encodes CDR1 MGHDK and CDR2 SYGVNS. The CDR3 loop spans 17 amino acids. This chain's CDR3 is CASSEVDRGRGANVLTF. The CDR3 bases are TGTGCCAGCAGTGAGGTTGACAGGGGGCGGGGGGCCAACGTCCTGACTTTC.

The genes are TRBV4-1 and TRBJ2-1; D not resolved. The CDR3 covers 15 residues. V lost 6 bases and J lost 4, with 16 bases in between. Germline V CDR1 and CDR2: MGHRA, YSYEKL. The CDR3 coding sequence is TGCGCCAGCAGTCCGGACGGAGAGGTTTACAATGAGCAGTTCTTC. Translated, it gives CASSPDGEVYNEQFF.

This chain connects TRBV7-2 to TRBJ2-6; D remains ambiguous. Germline V gene lookup returns CDR1 SGHTA and CDR2 FQGNSA. V was pared by 1 base and J by 0 bases, with 7 bases between. This CDR3 is built from 16 residues. CDR3 protein: CASSLEIPSGANVLTF. DNA for the CDR3: TGTGCCAGCAGCTTAGAGATTCCCTCTGGGGCCAACGTCCTGACTTTC. The variable domain in full, completed from reference TRBV7-2 and TRBJ2-6, reads GAGVSQSPSNKVTEKGKDVELRCDPISGHTALYWYRQSLGQGLEFLIYFQGNSAPDKSGLPSDRFSAERTGGSVSTLTIQRTQQEDSAVYLCASSLEIPSGANVLTFGAGSRLTVL.

This sequence joins TRBV25-1 and TRBJ1-2, with D maybe TRBD1 (5 bases). There are 13 residues in the CDR3. Trimming removed 2 bases at V and 8 bases at J, with 12 bases between. Germline V gives CDR1 MGHDK, CDR2 SYGVNS. CDR3 in DNA: TGTGCCAGCAGTGAACGCGGGGCATTAGGCTACACCTTC. It specifies CASSERGALGYTF.

This clonotype was recorded a few times. The chain combines TRBV12-3 or TRBV12-4 with TRBJ2-5; D remains unclear. There are 13 residues in the CDR3. With 4 bases removed from V and 4 bases from J, the gap between germline ends came to 10 bases. CDR3 amino acids: CASSSVPGETQYF. CDR3 bases: TGTGCCAGCAGTTCCGTTCCTGGAGAGACCCAGTACTTC.

The rearrangement links TRBV29-1 to TRBJ2-1, with 8 bases identical to TRBD1. Germline V CDR1 and CDR2: SQVTM, ANQGSEA. CDR3 length: 14 amino acids. The V and J ends lost 3 bases and 8 bases, in that order; junction bases with no gene match: 9. The CDR3 sequence is CSVDSQGAQDEQFF. CDR3 bases: TGCAGCGTTGACTCCCAGGGGGCGCAGGATGAGCAGTTCTTC.

A few counts support this clonotype. The chain recombines TRBV20-1 with TRBJ2-7; 8 nucleotides align to TRBD2. Gene TRBJ2-5 matches the end of the DNA better, so the J call may be wrong. This CDR3 has 15 residues. Germline lookup yields CDR1 DFQATT and CDR2 SNEGSKA (reference sequence). This CDR3 reads CSGSEVGRAGETQYF. In DNA, the CDR3 is TGCAGTGGGAGTGAGGTCGGGAGGGCCGGGGAGACCCAGTACTTC.

The genes are TRBV20-1 and TRBJ2-7, with a weak D call TRBD1 (6 bases). The CDR3 totals 14 residues. Deletions cut 5 bases from V and 3 bases from J, with 17 bases between. Germline CDR1 DFQATT, CDR2 SNEGSKA (reference sequence). The CDR3 is CSASRDTRNYEQYF. The CDR3 nucleotides read TGCAGTGCTTCCCGGGACACTAGGAACTACGAGCAGTACTTC.

The gene calls are TRBV5-1 and TRBJ2-7, with TRBD1 identical over 9 bases. The CDR3 consists of 16 residues. CDR1 SGHRS and CDR2 YFSETQ come from the germline V gene. Trimming cost V 0 bases and J 0 bases; bases outside gene matches: 4. In DNA, the CDR3 is TGCGCCAGCAGCTTGGAACAGGGGGCTCCCTCCTACGAGCAGTACTTC. Protein sequence: CASSLEQGAPSYEQYF.

The chain joins TRBV5-6 to TRBJ2-1; perhaps D is TRBD1 or TRBD2 (5 bases each). The CDR3 covers 16 residues. The V and J ends lost 6 bases and 2 bases respectively, with 18 bases between them. Germline V gives CDR1 SGHDT, CDR2 YYEEEE. CDR3 region: CASTLLRGWTYNEQFF. In DNA form, the CDR3 reads TGTGCCAGCACCTTATTGAGGGGTTGGACCTACAATGAGCAGTTCTTC.

The chain carries TRBV12-3 or TRBV12-4 and TRBJ2-4; no reliable D call. The end of the DNA fits TRBJ2-7 better, so the J call may be wrong. This CDR3 comprises 12 residues. This CDR3 is CASSFHGHEQYF. CDR3 bases: TGTGCCAGCAGTTTTCACGGGCACGAGCAGTACTTC.

The chain employs TRBV7-2 and TRBJ2-4; no firm D call. The J call may not be correct, given that the DNA end is closer to TRBJ2-7. Germline CDR1 reads SGHTA; CDR2 reads FQGNSA. This CDR3 spans 11 amino acids. Here the CDR3 reads CASSALYEQYF. In DNA, the CDR3 is TGTGCCAGCAGCGCGCTCTACGAGCAGTACTTC.

The rearrangement joins TRBV6-1 to TRBJ1-2; D ambiguous. The CDR3 covers 13 residues. CDR1 is MNHNS, CDR2 SASEGT, per germline. The V gene lost 2 bases and the J gene lost 7 bases, with 11 bases spanning the gap. The CDR3, as DNA: TGTGCCAGCAGTGAAAGAGGGAGCGGTGGCTACACCTTC. This sequence encodes CASSERGSGGYTF.

This sequence joins TRBV20-1 and TRBJ1-1; perhaps TRBD1 as D (5 bases). The CDR3 contains 14 residues. Germline V gene lookup returns CDR1 DFQATT and CDR2 SNEGSKA (reference sequence). The V and J ends lost 3 bases and 5 bases respectively, with 16 bases between them. The CDR3 DNA reads TGCAGTGCTAGTCATGGGGGACTTGGGACTGAAGCTTTCTTT. Translation: CSASHGGLGTEAFF.

This chain connects TRBV11-2 to TRBJ2-1; perhaps D is TRBD1 or TRBD2 (6 bases each). Per germline, CDR1 SGHAT and CDR2 FQNNGV. There are 15 residues in the CDR3. The V gene lost 1 base and the J gene lost 6 bases, with 13 bases spanning the gap. CDR3 in amino acids: CASSLGGGLVNEQFF. CDR3 DNA sequence: TGTGCCAGCAGCTTAGGAGGGGGACTCGTCAATGAGCAGTTCTTC.

The V gene is TRBV7-3, the J gene TRBJ2-5, with 7 nucleotides matching TRBD1. The J call may be faulty, since TRBJ2-7 better matches the DNA end. Germline CDR1 reads SGHTA; CDR2 reads FQGTGA. This CDR3 spans 13 amino acids. CDR3 nucleotide sequence: TGTGCCAGCAGCTTAGAACAGGGGAACGAGCAGTACTTC. This encodes CASSLEQGNEQYF.

The chain carries TRBV7-3 and TRBJ2-3; 9 positions match TRBD2. The V gene end was trimmed by 5 bases and the J gene end by 2 bases; junction bases not matched to a gene: 8. CDR1 is SGHTA and CDR2 is FQGTGA in the germline V gene. The CDR3 has 16 amino acids. The CDR3: CASSPLSGSPTDTQYF. In nucleotides, the CDR3 is TGTGCCAGCAGCCCTCTTAGCGGGAGTCCCACAGATACGCAGTATTTT.